This is a list of T cell receptor beta chains from one sample in a study of T cell responses to AZD1222 COVID-19 vaccine. Sequenced by immunoSEQ multiplex PCR; TCRdb stores in-frame clones only, minus some. The data show 100,000 to 150,000 clones, with about nine tenths seen just once and approximately 20% held by the top ten. This specimen was peripheral blood, taken on day 0 of AZD1222 vaccination. The origin of the receptors is an adult in good health. Each CDR3 is given with its conserved first and last residue. Each record gives: CDR3 DNA, CDR3 protein, clone size, V gene, J gene, D gene. A D gene is named only where the DNA matches it firmly. Size tells how often a clone was seen (once, few, many) or the class of an expanded clone, and some rows leave it out.

DNA: TGTGCCAGCAGCCCTCTTCAGGGGGCCGCTGGCTACACCTTC; CDR3: CASSPLQGAAGYTF; size: .; V: TRBV6-6; J: TRBJ1-2; D: TRBD1
DNA: TGTGCCAGCATGCTACCGGGACAGGGAAAGGATGAAAAACTGTTTTTT; CDR3: CASMLPGQGKDEKLFF; size: .; V: TRBV2; J: TRBJ1-4; D: TRBD1
DNA: TGTGCCAGCAGCTTAGACGGAACCCAAGAGACCCAGTACTTC; CDR3: CASSLDGTQETQYF; size: .; V: TRBV7-3; J: TRBJ2-5; D: .
DNA: TGTGCCAGCAGTTTAGTTGGGGGTACTAGCACAGATACGCAGTATTTT; CDR3: CASSLVGGTSTDTQYF; size: .; V: TRBV28; J: TRBJ2-3; D: .
DNA: TGTGCCAGCTCACCACGTGGAGGACAGGTTAATGAAAAACTGTTTTTT; CDR3: CASSPRGGQVNEKLFF; size: .; V: TRBV18; J: TRBJ1-4; D: TRBD1
DNA: TGTGCCAGCAGCCGGGACACTTCCTACGAGCAGTACTTC; CDR3: CASSRDTSYEQYF; size: .; V: TRBV7-9; J: TRBJ2-7; D: .
DNA: TGTGCCAGCAGTCCTGGACAGCTGCAGAATCCTAACTATGGCTACACCTTC; CDR3: CASSPGQLQNPNYGYTF; size: .; V: TRBV6-6; J: TRBJ1-2; D: .
DNA: TGTGCCAGCAGTTACCGCCCCCTAGCGGGCCTAAACACCGGGGAGCTGTTTTTT; CDR3: CASSYRPLAGLNTGELFF; size: .; V: TRBV6-2/TRBV6-3; J: TRBJ2-2; D: TRBD2
DNA: TGTGCCAGCAGGCTCGGGCTGTTTTTT; CDR3: CASRLGLFF; size: .; V: TRBV6-4; J: TRBJ2-2; D: .
DNA: TGTGCCAGCAGTTACTCCGGGACTGGCAGCACAGATACGCAGTATTTT; CDR3: CASSYSGTGSTDTQYF; size: .; V: TRBV6-5; J: TRBJ2-3; D: .
DNA: TGCGCCAGCAGCTTGGGGACAGCTCGCACAGATACGCAGTATTTT; CDR3: CASSLGTARTDTQYF; size: .; V: TRBV5-1; J: TRBJ2-3; D: .
DNA: TGTGCCACCAGCAGAGAGGGGGGTTCGGCTGAAGCTTTCTTT; CDR3: CATSREGGSAEAFF; size: .; V: TRBV15; J: TRBJ1-1; D: .
DNA: TGTGCCAGCAGCTTATTGGGCTTTATTCTCATGATCACCGGGGAGCTGTTTTTT; CDR3: CASSLLGFILMITGELFF; size: .; V: TRBV11-3; J: TRBJ2-2; D: .
DNA: TGCGCCAGCAAAACCTCCAATGAGCAGTTCTTC; CDR3: CASKTSNEQFF; size: .; V: TRBV10-2; J: TRBJ2-1; D: .
DNA: TGTGCCAGCAGCGTCGACCGTGGTGGAAACACCATATATTTT; CDR3: CASSVDRGGNTIYF; size: .; V: TRBV9; J: TRBJ1-3; D: .
DNA: TGCAGTGCTCAGGGGGGGGAGACCCAGTACTTC; CDR3: CSAQGGETQYF; size: .; V: TRBV20-1; J: TRBJ2-5; D: .
DNA: TGTGCCAGCAGCCCGGCCCAAATGAACACTGAAGCTTTCTTT; CDR3: CASSPAQMNTEAFF; size: .; V: TRBV5-4; J: TRBJ1-1; D: .
DNA: TGTGCCAGTAGTATCACTAGCGGGGGCCAAGAGACCCAGTACTTC; CDR3: CASSITSGGQETQYF; size: .; V: TRBV19; J: TRBJ2-5; D: TRBD2
DNA: TGTGCCAGTTCGCCCTACGAGCAGTACTTC; CDR3: CASSPYEQYF; size: .; V: TRBV7-9; J: TRBJ2-7; D: .
DNA: TGTGCCAGCAGCGGGGGACCGACCCTCTTACAAGAGACCCAGTACTTC; CDR3: CASSGGPTLLQETQYF; size: .; V: TRBV7-6; J: TRBJ2-5; D: .
DNA: TGTGCCAGCTCACAGGCGGGATCCACCGAGCAGTACTTC; CDR3: CASSQAGSTEQYF; size: .; V: TRBV18; J: TRBJ2-7; D: .
DNA: TGTGCCAGTAGTATTTCCGGGACAGGTTCCTACGAGCAGTACTTC; CDR3: CASSISGTGSYEQYF; size: .; V: TRBV19; J: TRBJ2-7; D: TRBD1
DNA: TGTGCCAGCAGCCCGAGTGGGGGTATCAATTCACCCCTCCACTTT; CDR3: CASSPSGGINSPLHF; size: .; V: TRBV9; J: TRBJ1-6; D: .
DNA: TGTGCCAGCAGTTTACCACAGGGGTCTGGAGAGACCCAGTACTTC; CDR3: CASSLPQGSGETQYF; size: once; V: TRBV28; J: TRBJ2-5; D: TRBD1